A selection of T cell receptor beta chains follows, all from one sample in a study of blood T cells in healthy people across ages. TCRdb re-called the 5' RACE reads with MiXCR, one entry per CDR3 protein. The sample has hundreds of thousands of distinct CDR3 sequences; around 62% are singletons. The sequencing input was blood. The receptor source for this set is a man younger than 40 in good health. The CDR3 runs from the conserved cysteine through the conserved F or W. Each record gives: V gene, clone size, D gene, J gene, CDR3 DNA, CDR3 protein. A D gene is named only where the DNA matches it firmly. Size is omitted from some rows. Given values are once, few, many or a class for expanded clones.

TRBV10-3,-,-,TRBJ1-1,TGTGCCATCAGTGAGAACCTCGGTGGGCAGGGGAACACTGAAGCTTTCTTT,CAISENLGGQGNTEAFF
TRBV9,-,TRBD2,TRBJ2-3,TGTGCCAGCAGCGTAGGTGGGACTAGGATAGATACGCAGTATTTT,CASSVGGTRIDTQYF
TRBV21-1,-,-,TRBJ2-6,TGTGCCAGCAGCAAAGGTGCAGGGAACAACGTCCTGACTTTC,CASSKGAGNNVLTF
TRBV5-1,few,TRBD2,TRBJ2-5,TGCGCCAGCAGCCTATTTACGGGGGGTGAGGAGACCCAGTACTTC,CASSLFTGGEETQYF
TRBV20-1,few,TRBD1,TRBJ1-4,TGCAGTGCTAGGGACAGGATTAAAGATGAAAAACTGTTTTTT,CSARDRIKDEKLFF
TRBV27,-,TRBD2,TRBJ2-1,TGTGCCAGCAGTGGCCTAGCGGGGGGGAGGTACAATGAGCAGTTCTTC,CASSGLAGGRYNEQFF
TRBV5-8,-,-,TRBJ1-4,TGTGCCAGCAGCTTGTCGAGGGCGACTAATGAAAAACTGTTTTTT,CASSLSRATNEKLFF
TRBV20-1,-,TRBD1,TRBJ2-5,TGCAGTGCTAGAGACCGGGACAGACGTTCCCAAGAGACCCAGTACTTC,CSARDRDRRSQETQYF
TRBV15,-,-,TRBJ2-1,TGTGCCACCAGCAGAGATGACAGTCCTCACGATGAGCAGTTCTTC,CATSRDDSPHDEQFF
TRBV20-1,-,TRBD2,TRBJ2-1,TGCAGTGCTTCCTTAGCGGGGGGGTCCTACAATGAGCAGTTCTTC,CSASLAGGSYNEQFF
TRBV20-1,few,-,TRBJ2-1,TGCAGTGCTAGGAGGTATGGGGCGCGGACCTACAATGAGCAGTTCTTC,CSARRYGARTYNEQFF
TRBV29-1,-,TRBD1,TRBJ2-1,TGCAGCGCCCGACAGGGGGCCAATGAGCAGTTCTTC,CSARQGANEQFF
TRBV10-3,few,TRBD1,TRBJ2-7,TGTGCCATCAGTGTGGCAGGGGGCATCTACGAGCAGTACTTC,CAISVAGGIYEQYF
TRBV4-2,-,TRBD1,TRBJ2-5,TGTGCCAGCAGCCACCCACGGACAGGGCGCCAAGAGACCCAGTACTTC,CASSHPRTGRQETQYF
TRBV27,-,TRBD2,TRBJ2-1,TGTGCCAGCAGTTTATCCCTAGCGGGGGGGCGGTACAATGAGCAGTTCTTC,CASSLSLAGGRYNEQFF
TRBV5-1,-,-,TRBJ1-2,TGCGCCAGCAGCCCGGAGACTCCGAACTATGGCTACACCTTC,CASSPETPNYGYTF
TRBV6-2/TRBV6-3,-,-,TRBJ1-6,TGTGCCAGCAGCCCCGGACTCCAATCACCCCTCCACTTT,CASSPGLQSPLHF
TRBV6-2/TRBV6-3,few,TRBD2,TRBJ2-3,TGTGCCAGCAGTCCTAAAGCGGGGGCGAAATCAGATACGCAGTATTTT,CASSPKAGAKSDTQYF
TRBV27,few,-,TRBJ2-7,TGTGCCAGCAGATCCCTTGGGGACTCCTACGAGCAGTACTTC,CASRSLGDSYEQYF